Presented here are 10 T cell receptor beta chains from one specimen sequenced in a study of monozygotic twins with inflammatory bowel disease (dated by TCRdb to about 2019). Library method: 5' RACE. Sequencing took place on an Illumina HiSeq 2500. After the reads were reprocessed by TCRdb, one entry was made per CDR3 protein sequence, with no DNA. The table for this sample records approximately 400,000 distinct CDR3 sequences. The top ten clonotypes cover roughly 2.3% of the sample. Sequenced material: blood. These receptors originate from a human donor with ulcerative colitis or Crohn's disease, or a healthy co-twin of an affected twin (not recorded which).

The CDR3: CSATWGGDQPQHF. V usage is TRBV20-1 and J usage is TRBJ1-5. The CDR3 sequence is 13 residues long. From germline, CDR1 is DFQATT and CDR2 SNEGSKA (reference sequence).

V gene TRBV19 combines with J gene TRBJ1-5; TCRdb's D gene call, TRBD1, goes unchecked for lack of DNA. This CDR3 is built from 13 residues. In germline, CDR1 is LNHDA, CDR2 SQIVND (reference sequence). The CDR3 sequence is CASGGFGNQPQHF.

The chain couples TRBV10-3 to TRBJ2-5. This CDR3 contains 13 residues. Germline CDR1 and CDR2: ENHRY and SYGVKD. CDR3 sequence: CAISAYQKETQYF.

This sequence joins TRBV3-1 and TRBJ1-2. Per germline, CDR1 LGHDT and CDR2 YNNKEL (reference sequence). CDR3 length: 16 residues. CDR3: CASSQGYWASNYGYTF. Full variable domain (outside the CDR3, taken from reference TRBV3-1 and TRBJ1-2): DTAVSQTPKYLVTQMGNDKSIKCEQNLGHDTMYWYKQDSKKFLKIMFSYNNKELIINETVPNRFSPKSPDKAHLNLHINSLELGDSAVYFCASSQGYWASNYGYTFGSGTRLTVV.

The V gene is TRBV18, the J gene TRBJ2-1. The length of the CDR3 is 14 residues. Germline CDR1 reads KGHSH; CDR2 reads LQKENI. CDR3 loop: CASSPPDLLDEQFF. Drawing the rest from reference TRBV18 and TRBJ2-1, the complete variable domain is NAGVMQNPRHLVRRRGQEARLRCSPMKGHSHVYWYRQLPEEGLKFMVYLQKENIIDESGMPKERFSAEFPKEGPSILRIQQVVRGDSAAYFCASSPPDLLDEQFFGPGTRLTVL.

The chain is built from TRBV12-3 or TRBV12-4 and TRBJ2-3; TCRdb outputs TRBD1, but without DNA this stays unchecked. CDR3 length equals 14 residues. CDR3 sequence: CASSYRVGADTQYF.

This chain connects TRBV25-1 to TRBJ2-5; TCRdb outputs TRBD1, but without DNA this stays unchecked. Germline V CDR1 and CDR2: MGHDK, SYGVNS. The CDR3 runs 14 residues. CDR3 in amino acids: CASSEFGTQETQYF.

The gene calls are TRBV5-1 and TRBJ2-7; TCRdb's D call, TRBD1, is unchecked because there is no DNA. The CDR3 runs 14 residues. Germline-derived CDR1 and CDR2 are SGHRS and YFSETQ. This CDR3 is CASSLTGYSEEQYF.

The V and J genes are TRBV29-1 and TRBJ2-7; TCRdb lists TRBD2, though no DNA is available to test this call. CDR1 and CDR2 from the germline V gene are SQVTM and ANQGSEA. The CDR3 is made up of 17 amino acids. The chain's CDR3 is CSVEPPEGPTPSYEQYF.

The chain combines TRBV5-1 with TRBJ1-1; absent DNA, TCRdb's TRBD1 call cannot be checked. The CDR3 is made up of 15 amino acids. Per the germline V gene, CDR1 is SGHRS and CDR2 is YFSETQ. This CDR3 reads CASSLRTGRATEAFF.